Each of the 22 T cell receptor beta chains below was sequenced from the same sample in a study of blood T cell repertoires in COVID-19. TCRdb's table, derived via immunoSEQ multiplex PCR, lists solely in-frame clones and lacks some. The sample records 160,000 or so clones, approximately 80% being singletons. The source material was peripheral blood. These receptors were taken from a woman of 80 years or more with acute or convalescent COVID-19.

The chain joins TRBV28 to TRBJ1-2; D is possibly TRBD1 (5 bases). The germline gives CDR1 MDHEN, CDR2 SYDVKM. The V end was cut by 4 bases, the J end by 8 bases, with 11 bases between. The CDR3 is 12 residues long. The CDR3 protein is CASSSQGRGYTF. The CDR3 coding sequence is TGTGCCAGCAGTTCTCAGGGTCGAGGCTACACCTTC.

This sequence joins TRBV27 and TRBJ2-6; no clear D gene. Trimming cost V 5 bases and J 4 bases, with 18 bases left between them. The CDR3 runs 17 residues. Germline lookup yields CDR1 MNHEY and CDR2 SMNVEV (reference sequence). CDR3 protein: CASSGSTSNKGANVLTF. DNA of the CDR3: TGTGCCAGCAGTGGCTCGACAAGTAACAAAGGGGCCAACGTCCTGACTTTC.

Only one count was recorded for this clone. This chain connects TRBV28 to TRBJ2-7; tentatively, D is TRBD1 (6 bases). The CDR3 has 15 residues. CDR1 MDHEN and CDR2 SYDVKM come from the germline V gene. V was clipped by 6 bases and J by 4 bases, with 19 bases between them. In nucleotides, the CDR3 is TGTGCCAGCAGCCCAATCACAGGGACATCTTACGAGCAGTACTTC. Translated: CASSPITGTSYEQYF.

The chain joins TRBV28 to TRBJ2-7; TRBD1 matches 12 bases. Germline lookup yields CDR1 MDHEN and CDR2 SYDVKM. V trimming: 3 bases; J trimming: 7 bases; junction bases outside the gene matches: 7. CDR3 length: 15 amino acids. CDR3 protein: CASSLGGQGAGEQYF. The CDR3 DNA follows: TGTGCCAGCAGTTTGGGGGGACAGGGGGCGGGAGAGCAGTACTTC.

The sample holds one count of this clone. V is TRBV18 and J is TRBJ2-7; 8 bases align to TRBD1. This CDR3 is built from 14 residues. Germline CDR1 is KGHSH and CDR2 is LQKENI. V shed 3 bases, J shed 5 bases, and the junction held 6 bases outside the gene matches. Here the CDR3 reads CASSPPADRDEQYF. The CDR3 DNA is TGTGCCAGCTCACCGCCAGCGGACAGGGACGAGCAGTACTTC.

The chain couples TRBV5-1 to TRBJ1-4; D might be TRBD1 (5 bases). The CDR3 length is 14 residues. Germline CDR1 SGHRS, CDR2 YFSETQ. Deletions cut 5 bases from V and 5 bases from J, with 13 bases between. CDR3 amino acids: CASSWGGLNEKLFF. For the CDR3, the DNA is TGCGCCAGCAGTTGGGGCGGCTTGAATGAAAAACTGTTTTTT.

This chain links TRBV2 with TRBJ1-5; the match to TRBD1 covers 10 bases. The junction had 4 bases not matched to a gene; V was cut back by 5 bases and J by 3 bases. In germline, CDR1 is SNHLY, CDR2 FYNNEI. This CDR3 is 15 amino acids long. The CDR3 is CASSRQGADNQPQHF. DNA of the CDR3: TGTGCCAGCAGTCGACAGGGGGCTGACAATCAGCCCCAGCATTTT.

The CDR3 bases are TGTGCCAGCAGCGTAAGCCCGAATAGCGCGGCCTACAATGAGCAGTTCTTC. Protein sequence: CASSVSPNSAAYNEQFF. The chain recombines TRBV9 with TRBJ2-1, with D tentatively TRBD2 (5 bases). The CDR3 length is 17 residues. Germline V gene lookup returns CDR1 SGDLS and CDR2 YYNGEE. Trimming shortened V by 1 base and J by 2 bases, and 16 bases separated the two germline ends.

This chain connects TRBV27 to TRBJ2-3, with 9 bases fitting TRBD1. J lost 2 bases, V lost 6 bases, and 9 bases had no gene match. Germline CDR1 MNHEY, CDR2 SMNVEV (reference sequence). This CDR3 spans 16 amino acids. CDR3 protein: CASRGQGLGYTDTQYF. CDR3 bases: TGTGCCAGCAGAGGACAGGGGCTGGGGTACACAGATACGCAGTATTTT.

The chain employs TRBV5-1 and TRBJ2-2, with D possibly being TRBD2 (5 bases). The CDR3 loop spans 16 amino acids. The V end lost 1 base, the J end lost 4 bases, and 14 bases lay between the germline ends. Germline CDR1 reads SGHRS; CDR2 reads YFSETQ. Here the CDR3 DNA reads TGCGCCAGCAGCTTGCTTTCCGGGGAGAGCACCGGGGAGCTGTTTTTT. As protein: CASSLLSGESTGELFF.

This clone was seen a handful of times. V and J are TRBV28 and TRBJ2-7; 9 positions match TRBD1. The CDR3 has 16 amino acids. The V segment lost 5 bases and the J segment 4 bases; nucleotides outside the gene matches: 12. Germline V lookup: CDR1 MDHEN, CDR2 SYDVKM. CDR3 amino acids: CASSTQGATLSYEQYF. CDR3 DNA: TGTGCCAGCAGTACACAGGGGGCAACTCTATCGTACGAGCAGTACTTC.

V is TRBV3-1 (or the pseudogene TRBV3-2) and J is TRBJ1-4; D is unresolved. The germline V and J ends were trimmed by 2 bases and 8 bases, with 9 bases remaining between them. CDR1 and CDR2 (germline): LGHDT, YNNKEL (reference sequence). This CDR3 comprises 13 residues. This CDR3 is CASSQTNREKLFF. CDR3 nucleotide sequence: TGTGCCAGCAGCCAAACGAACCGGGAAAAACTGTTTTTT.

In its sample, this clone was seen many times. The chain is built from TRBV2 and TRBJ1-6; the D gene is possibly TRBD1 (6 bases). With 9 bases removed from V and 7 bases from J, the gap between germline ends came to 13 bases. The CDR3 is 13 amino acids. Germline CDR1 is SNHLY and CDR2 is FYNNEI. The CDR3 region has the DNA TGTGCCAGTACTACAGGGCGGAATTCACCCCTCCACTTT. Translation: CASTTGRNSPLHF. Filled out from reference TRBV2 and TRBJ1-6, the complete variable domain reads EPEVTQTPSHQVTQMGQEVILRCVPISNHLYFYWYRQILGQKVEFLVSFYNNEISEKSEIFDDQFSVERPDGSNFTLKIRSTKLEDSAMYFCASTTGRNSPLHFGNGTRLTVT.

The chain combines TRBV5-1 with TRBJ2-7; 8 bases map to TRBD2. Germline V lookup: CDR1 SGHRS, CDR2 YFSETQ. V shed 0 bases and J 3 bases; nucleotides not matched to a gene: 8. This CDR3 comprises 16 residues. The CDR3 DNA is TGCGCCAGCAGCTTGGCCGGACGGGAGGGCCGCTACGAGCAGTACTTC. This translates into CASSLAGREGRYEQYF. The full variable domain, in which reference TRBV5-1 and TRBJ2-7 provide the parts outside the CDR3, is KAGVTQTPRYLIKTRGQQVTLSCSPISGHRSVSWYQQTPGQGLQFLFEYFSETQRNKGNFPGRFSGRQFSNSRSEMNVSTLELGDSALYLCASSLAGREGRYEQYFGPGTRLTVT.

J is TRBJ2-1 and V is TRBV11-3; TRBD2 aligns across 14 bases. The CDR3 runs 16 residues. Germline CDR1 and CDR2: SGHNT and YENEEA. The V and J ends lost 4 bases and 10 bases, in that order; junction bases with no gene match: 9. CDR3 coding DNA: TGTGCCAGCAGCTCCCGACTAGCGGGGGGGCCTCAAGAGCAGTTCTTC. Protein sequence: CASSSRLAGGPQEQFF. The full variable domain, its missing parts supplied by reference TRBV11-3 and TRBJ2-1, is EAGVVQSPRYKIIEKKQPVAFWCNPISGHNTLYWYLQNLGQGPELLIRYENEEAVDDSQLPKDRFSAERLKGVDSTLKIQPAELGDSAVYLCASSSRLAGGPQEQFFGPGTRLTVL.

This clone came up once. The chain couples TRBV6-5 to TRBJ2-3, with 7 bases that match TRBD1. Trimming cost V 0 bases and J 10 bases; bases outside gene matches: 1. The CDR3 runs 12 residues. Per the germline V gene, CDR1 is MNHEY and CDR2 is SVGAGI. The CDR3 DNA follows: TGTGCCAGCAGTTACTCAGGGGGCCCGCAGTATTTT. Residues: CASSYSGGPQYF.

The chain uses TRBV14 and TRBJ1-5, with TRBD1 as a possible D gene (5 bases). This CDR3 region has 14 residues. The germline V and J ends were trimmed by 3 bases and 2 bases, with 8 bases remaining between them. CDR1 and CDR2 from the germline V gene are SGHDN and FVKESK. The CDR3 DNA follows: TGTGCCAGCAGCCATGGGGCGGGCAATCAGCCCCAGCATTTT. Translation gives CASSHGAGNQPQHF.

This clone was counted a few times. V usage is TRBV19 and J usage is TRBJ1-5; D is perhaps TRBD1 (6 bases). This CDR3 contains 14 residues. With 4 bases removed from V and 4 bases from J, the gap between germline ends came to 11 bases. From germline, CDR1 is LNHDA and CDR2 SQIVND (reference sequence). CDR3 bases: TGTGCCAGTAGTAATCCCGGACAGAATCAGCCCCAGCATTTT. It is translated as CASSNPGQNQPQHF.

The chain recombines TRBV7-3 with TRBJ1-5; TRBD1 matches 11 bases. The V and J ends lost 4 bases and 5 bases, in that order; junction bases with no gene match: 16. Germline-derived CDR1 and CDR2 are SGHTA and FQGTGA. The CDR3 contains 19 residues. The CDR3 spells CASSSPSWTGGSGDQPQHF. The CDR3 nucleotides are TGTGCCAGCAGCTCCCCTTCCTGGACAGGGGGCTCCGGGGATCAGCCCCAGCATTTT.

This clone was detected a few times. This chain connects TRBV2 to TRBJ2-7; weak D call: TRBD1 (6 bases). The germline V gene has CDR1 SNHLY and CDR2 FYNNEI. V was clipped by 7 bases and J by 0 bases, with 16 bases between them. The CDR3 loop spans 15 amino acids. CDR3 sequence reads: CASTSRQENSYEQYF. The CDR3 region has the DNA TGTGCCAGCACCTCAAGACAGGAAAACTCCTACGAGCAGTACTTC.

The CDR3, as DNA: TGCGCCAGCAGCTTGACGGCCGGGGAGCTGTTTTTT. Translation: CASSLTAGELFF. V gene TRBV5-1 combines with J gene TRBJ2-2; no firm D call. Germline CDR1 reads SGHRS; CDR2 reads YFSETQ. The V and J ends lost 1 base and 6 bases respectively, with 4 bases between them. The CDR3 is 12 residues long.

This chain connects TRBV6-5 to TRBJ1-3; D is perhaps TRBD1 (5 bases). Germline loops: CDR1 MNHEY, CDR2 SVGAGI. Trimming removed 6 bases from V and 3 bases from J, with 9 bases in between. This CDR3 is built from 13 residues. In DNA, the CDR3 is TGTGCCAGCAGGGAGGGGCATGGAAACACCATATATTTT. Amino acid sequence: CASREGHGNTIYF.